This T cell receptor beta chain was sequenced during a study of T cells after yellow fever vaccination. General observations from the study: Clonotype sharing between CD4 and CD8 compartments was small. Though weaker, the secondary response peaked faster, on day 5 versus 15.

V shed 2 bases and J shed 2 bases, with 12 bases lying between them. This CDR3 has 15 residues. Germline values: CDR1 MNHEY, CDR2 SVGAGI. One entry per CDR3 protein, called by TCRdb with MiXCR from the 5' RACE reads. This table holds around 340,000 distinct CDR3 sequences, 8.7% found once. This clonotype was recorded many times. Its antigen is not known. The sequence derives from a man between 18 and 29 years old who received the YFV17D yellow fever vaccine. The sequencing used PBMCs, collected on the day of the first yellow fever vaccination. The chain joins TRBV6-5 to TRBJ1-2; possibly TRBD1 for D (5 bases). CDR3 sequence (DNA): TGTGCCAGCAGTTACGTCCGGGGCCCGAACTATGGCTACACCTTC. It specifies CASSYVRGPNYGYTF.